The T cell receptor beta chain under discussion was sequenced for a study of CD8+ T cells in alopecia areata. At the level of the study: The study gave treated patients oral tofacitinib at 5 to 10 mg twice daily. Whole-study results and caveats: Researchers reported that TCR sharing among patients proved less clear than in mice, possibly HLA-linked. For lesional scalp, especially alopecia totalis/universalis, clonality was higher than in normal scalp.

This clone was seen more than once but under ten times. Its antigen is unidentified. The study team obtained lesional scalp punch biopsies and peripheral blood from alopecia areata patients. Investigators isolated RNA and reverse transcribed it into cDNA to act as the sequencing template. The method was immunoSEQ multiplex PCR; TCRdb's version includes in-frame clones alone and lacks a portion of them. The sample lists roughly 130,000 clones, 45% to 65% occurring once. CDR1 MGHRA and CDR2 YSYEKL come from the germline V gene. This CDR3 region has 14 residues. V shed 0 bases and J shed 6 bases, with 9 bases lying between them.

The source material was CD4+ T cells sorted from blood, sampled at week 0. This TCR was recovered from a human donor with alopecia areata. This rearrangement joins TRBV4-1 to TRBJ2-1; tentatively, D is TRBD1 or TRBD2 (6 bases each). This chain's CDR3 is CASSQERGVNEQFF. The CDR3 coding sequence is TGCGCCAGCAGCCAAGAAAGGGGGGTCAATGAGCAGTTCTTC.